The rows below give T cell receptor beta chains drawn from one sample of a study of vaccination and CD4 T cells after COVID-19. TCRdb passed the PCR reads through MiXCR, listing each CDR3 protein once. The table records some 20,000 distinct CDR3 sequences, around a quarter of them present only once. Antigens of these TCRs are unknown. The source material was cultured CD4+ T cells from blood. Source of these receptors: a human donor with COVID-19. Both conserved end residues are part of each CDR3. D genes are given only for firm matches. The listing skips clone size in some rows; elsewhere it reads once, few, many or a size class.

CDR3 protein,CDR3 DNA,V gene,clone size,D gene,J gene
CASRPQQGARGANVLTF,TGTGCCAGCAGACCCCAACAGGGGGCGCGGGGGGCCAACGTCCTGACTTTC,TRBV6-1,NA,TRBD1,TRBJ2-6
CASSEVRGTMGNQPQHF,TGTGCCAGCAGTGAGGTTCGTGGGACCATGGGGAATCAGCCCCAGCATTTT,TRBV2,NA,NA,TRBJ1-5
CASSSGLNTEAFF,TGCGCCAGCAGTTCGGGATTGAACACTGAAGCTTTCTTT,TRBV10-1,NA,NA,TRBJ1-1
CASSADRAKTQYF,TGTGCCAGCAGTGCGGACAGGGCCAAGACCCAGTACTTC,TRBV2,few,TRBD1,TRBJ2-5
CASSRSGLGANYGYTF,TGTGCCAGCAGTCGGTCGGGGCTTGGAGCTAACTATGGCTACACCTTC,TRBV28,few,NA,TRBJ1-2
CASSSPTSGHKQPQHF,TGTGCCAGCAGTTCACCAACCTCGGGACACAAACAGCCCCAGCATTTT,TRBV12-3/TRBV12-4,NA,NA,TRBJ1-5
CASSQVWNSPLHF,TGCGCCAGCAGCCAAGTCTGGAATTCACCCCTCCACTTT,TRBV4-3,NA,NA,TRBJ1-6
CASSMYMGTEAFF,TGTGCCAGCAGCATGTACATGGGCACTGAAGCTTTCTTT,TRBV7-3,few,NA,TRBJ1-1
CASSQGQGHSPLHF,TGTGCCAGCAGTCAGGGACAGGGGCATTCACCCCTCCACTTT,TRBV12-3/TRBV12-4,NA,TRBD1,TRBJ1-6
CASSLGGGTEAFF,TGCGCCAGCAGCTTGGGGGGTGGCACTGAAGCTTTCTTT,TRBV5-1,NA,NA,TRBJ1-1
CASSGRVTNYGYTF,TGTGCCAGCAGCGGCAGGGTTACTAACTATGGCTACACCTTC,TRBV14,NA,NA,TRBJ1-2
CATSDRPWNTEAFF,TGTGCCACCAGTGACCGGCCCTGGAACACTGAAGCTTTCTTT,TRBV24-1,medium-sized,NA,TRBJ1-1
CASSLGRGQGGSSPLHF,TGTGCCAGCAGCTTAGGGAGGGGACAGGGTGGTAGTTCACCCCTCCACTTT,TRBV7-8,NA,TRBD1,TRBJ1-6
CASSFRQAIYEQYF,TGTGCCAGCAGTTTTCGACAAGCGATATACGAGCAGTACTTC,TRBV27,NA,NA,TRBJ2-7
CAGNRLGGPQHF,TGTGCCGGTAATAGGCTAGGGGGGCCCCAGCATTTT,TRBV19,once,NA,TRBJ1-5
CASSSSRETQYF,TGTGCCAGCAGTTCCTCTAGGGAGACCCAGTACTTC,TRBV28,few,NA,TRBJ2-5
CASSYSTGGEAFF,TGTGCCAGCAGTTACTCCACAGGGGGTGAAGCTTTCTTT,TRBV6-5,few,TRBD1,TRBJ1-1
CASSDRINYGYTF,TGTGCCAGCAGCGACAGGATTAACTATGGCTACACCTTC,TRBV6-1,medium-sized,NA,TRBJ1-2
CAWSISFEAFF,TGTGCCTGGAGTATTTCCTTTGAAGCTTTCTTT,TRBV30,NA,NA,TRBJ1-1
CASWDSLYEQYF,TGTGCCAGCTGGGACAGCTTGTACGAGCAGTACTTC,TRBV28,once,TRBD1,TRBJ2-7
CASSLGGASGNTIYF,TGTGCCAGCAGTTTAGGGGGGGCTTCTGGAAACACCATATATTTT,TRBV12-3/TRBV12-4,NA,NA,TRBJ1-3
CASSPPTGTYGYTF,TGTGCCAGCAGCCCCCCGACAGGGACCTATGGCTACACCTTC,TRBV7-9,NA,TRBD1,TRBJ1-2
CSAPTGTNYGYTF,TGCAGTGCTCCGACAGGGACCAACTATGGCTACACCTTC,TRBV20-1,medium-sized,TRBD1,TRBJ1-2
CASSILTWADTQYF,TGTGCCAGCAGCATACTCACTTGGGCAGATACGCAGTATTTT,TRBV11-2,few,NA,TRBJ2-3
CASSLSGGTYGYTF,TGCGCCAGCAGCTTGTCCGGGGGCACCTATGGCTACACCTTC,TRBV5-1,few,NA,TRBJ1-2
CATSREDRSYGYTF,TGTGCCACCAGCAGAGAAGACAGATCCTATGGCTACACCTTC,TRBV15,medium-sized,NA,TRBJ1-2
CASSLGDRKAYEQYF,TGTGCCAGCAGCTTAGGGGACAGAAAAGCCTACGAGCAGTACTTC,TRBV7-9,few,TRBD1,TRBJ2-7
CASTLAGRETQYF,TGTGCCAGCACCCTGGCGGGGAGGGAGACCCAGTACTTC,TRBV7-6,few,NA,TRBJ2-5